This passage covers 5 T cell receptor beta chains from one sample sequenced in a study of control samples from healthy donors and cancer patients (TCRdb year 2020). Libraries were built with the immunoSEQ multiplex PCR assay. Imported from immuneACCESS, the table was reduced by TCRdb to in-frame sequences with V and J called. These copies leave out some clones; in studies compared against another copy, an unresolved V gene accounts for under half, and the cause of the remainder is not known. Across this sample there are about 150,000 clones, with about 91% seen only once. 3% to 4% of the sample lies in the top ten. Material: blood. The receptors come from a man aged 30-40 years in good health.

The CDR3 here is CASSPFRDITDTQYF. CDR3 DNA: TGTGCCAGCAGTCCCTTCCGGGACATTACAGATACGCAGTATTTT. The chain combines TRBV28 with TRBJ2-3; TRBD1 is a possible D gene (6 bases). CDR1 MDHEN and CDR2 SYDVKM come from the germline V gene. The CDR3 is 15 amino acids. The V end lost 5 bases, the J end lost 3 bases, and 15 bases lay between the germline ends.

This clone was seen more than once but under ten times. The chain couples TRBV30 to TRBJ2-2; TRBD1 matches 10 bases. Germline loops: CDR1 GTSNPN, CDR2 SVGIG (reference sequence). This CDR3 has 14 amino acids. With 7 bases clipped from V and 1 base from J, the junction kept 3 bases outside the gene matches. CDR3: CASGQGWNTGELFF. For the CDR3, the DNA is TGTGCCTCGGGACAGGGGTGGAACACCGGGGAGCTGTTTTTT.

The CDR3 here is CASSPSGGHPADTQYF. The CDR3 DNA follows: TGTGCCAGCAGCCCCTCGGGAGGCCACCCCGCAGATACGCAGTATTTT. The chain is built from TRBV13 and TRBJ2-3; 7 bases agree with TRBD2. This CDR3 is 16 amino acids long. J was trimmed by 4 bases and V by 5 bases; bases with no gene match: 12. Germline lookup yields CDR1 PRHDT and CDR2 FYEKMQ (reference sequence).

The V gene is TRBV9, the J gene TRBJ1-1; D unclear. CDR3 length: 15 residues. Looked up from germline, CDR1 is SGDLS and CDR2 is YYNGEE. Trimming cost V 0 bases and J 1 base, with 10 bases left between them. The CDR3 reads CASSVAGRTNTEAFF. The CDR3 DNA follows: TGTGCCAGCAGCGTAGCGGGTAGGACGAACACTGAAGCTTTCTTT.

V is TRBV24-1 and J is TRBJ2-1; 7 bases fit TRBD2. This CDR3 region has 16 residues. The trim removed 3 bases at V and 8 bases at J, leaving 12 bases unmatched. Germline lookup yields CDR1 KGHDR and CDR2 SFDVKD. CDR3 sequence: CATSDPTSPFGDEQFF. The DNA for the CDR3 is TGTGCCACCAGTGATCCGACTAGCCCTTTTGGCGATGAGCAGTTCTTC.